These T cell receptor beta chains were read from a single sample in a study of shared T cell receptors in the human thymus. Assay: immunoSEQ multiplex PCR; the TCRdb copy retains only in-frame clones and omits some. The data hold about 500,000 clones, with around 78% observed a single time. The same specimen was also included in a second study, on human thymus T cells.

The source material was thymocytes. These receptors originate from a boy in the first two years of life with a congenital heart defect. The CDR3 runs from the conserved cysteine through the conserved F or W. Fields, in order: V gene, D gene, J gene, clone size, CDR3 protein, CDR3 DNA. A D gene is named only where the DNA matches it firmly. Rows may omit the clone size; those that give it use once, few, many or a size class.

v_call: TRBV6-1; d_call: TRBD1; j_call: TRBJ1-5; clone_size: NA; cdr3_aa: CASSEVPRTGSNQPQHF; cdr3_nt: TGTGCCAGCAGTGAAGTGCCCAGGACAGGGAGCAATCAGCCCCAGCATTTT
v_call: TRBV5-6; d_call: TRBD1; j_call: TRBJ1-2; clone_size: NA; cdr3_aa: CASSGRDSEYGYTF; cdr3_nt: TGTGCCAGCAGCGGCCGGGACAGTGAATATGGCTACACCTTC
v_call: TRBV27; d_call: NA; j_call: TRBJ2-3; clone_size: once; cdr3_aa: CASSEEDTQYF; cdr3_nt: TGTGCCAGCAGTGAGGAAGATACGCAGTATTTT
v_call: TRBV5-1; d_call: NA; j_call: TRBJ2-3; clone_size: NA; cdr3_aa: CASSGRLVGVTDTQYF; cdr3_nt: TGCGCCAGCAGCGGACGACTAGTCGGAGTCACAGATACGCAGTATTTT
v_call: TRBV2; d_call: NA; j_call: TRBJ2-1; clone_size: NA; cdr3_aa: CATNPANWYNEQFF; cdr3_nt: TGTGCCACCAACCCCGCGAATTGGTACAATGAGCAGTTCTTC
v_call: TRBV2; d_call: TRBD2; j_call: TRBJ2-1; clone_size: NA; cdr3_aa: CARGLEDWGGMAQNEQFF; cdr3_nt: TGTGCCCGGGGACTAGAGGACTGGGGGGGAATGGCGCAGAATGAGCAGTTCTTC
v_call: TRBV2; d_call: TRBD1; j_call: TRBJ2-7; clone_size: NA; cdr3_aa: CASQSTGGAGDYEQYF; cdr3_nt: TGTGCCAGCCAAAGTACAGGGGGCGCAGGAGATTACGAGCAGTACTTC
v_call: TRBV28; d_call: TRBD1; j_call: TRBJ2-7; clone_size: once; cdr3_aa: CATKRRDRGHEQYF; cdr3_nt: TGTGCCACCAAGCGGCGGGACAGGGGCCACGAGCAGTACTTC
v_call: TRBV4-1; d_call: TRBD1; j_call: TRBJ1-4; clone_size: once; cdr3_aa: CASSQQRTGGQHEKLFF; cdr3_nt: TGCGCCAGCAGCCAGCAGCGGACAGGGGGCCAGCATGAAAAACTGTTTTTT
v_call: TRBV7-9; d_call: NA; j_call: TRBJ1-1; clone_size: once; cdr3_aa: CASSPTGPNTEAFF; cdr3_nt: TGTGCCAGCAGCCCAACAGGACCGAACACTGAAGCTTTCTTT
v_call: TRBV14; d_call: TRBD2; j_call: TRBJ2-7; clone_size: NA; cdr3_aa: CASSQGGSGSYEQYF; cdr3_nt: TGTGCCAGCAGCCAGGGCGGGAGTGGTTCCTACGAGCAGTACTTC
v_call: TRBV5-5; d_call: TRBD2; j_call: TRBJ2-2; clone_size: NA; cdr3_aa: CASSPGLAGGPDTGELFF; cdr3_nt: TGTGCCAGCAGCCCTGGACTAGCGGGAGGGCCTGACACCGGGGAGCTGTTTTTT
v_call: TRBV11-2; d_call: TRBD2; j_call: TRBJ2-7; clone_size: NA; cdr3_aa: CASSLELSGRLDEQYF; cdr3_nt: TGTGCCAGCAGCTTAGAACTTAGCGGGAGGCTCGACGAGCAGTACTTC
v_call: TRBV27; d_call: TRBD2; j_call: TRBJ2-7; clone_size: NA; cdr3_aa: CASSLFGLAGKCLYEQYF; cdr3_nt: TGTGCCAGCAGTTTATTCGGACTAGCGGGAAAATGCCTCTACGAGCAGTACTTC
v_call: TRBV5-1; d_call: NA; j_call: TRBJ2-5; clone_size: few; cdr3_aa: CASSSSGVQETQYF; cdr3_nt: TGCGCCAGCAGCTCTTCAGGGGTGCAAGAGACCCAGTACTTC